The present TCR beta chain was sequenced within a study of T cells in Graves' hyperthyroidism and ophthalmopathy. This clonotype was detected ten times or more. Amplification yielded TCR beta CDR3 regions, with RNA transcripts as the source. TCR CDR3 underwent first-round RT-PCR with the HTBI primer set. One entry per CDR3 protein results from TCRdb running MiXCR on the multiplex PCR reads. The sample lists more than 350,000 distinct CDR3 sequences; about 15% were seen once. The specimen sequenced was blood. The source is a woman aged 60-75 years with Graves' ophthalmopathy.

CDR3 region: CSAQGTGVTEAFF. The DNA of the CDR3 is TGCAGTGCCCAAGGGACAGGGGTAACTGAAGCTTTCTTT. The chain has TRBV20-1 and TRBJ1-1; 10 bases map to TRBD1. CDR1 DFQATT and CDR2 SNEGSKA come from the germline V gene (reference sequence). Losses at the gene ends were 6 bases for V and 5 bases for J; bases not matched to a gene: 6. This CDR3 comprises 13 residues.